This T cell receptor (beta chain) was documented in a study of long-term antiretroviral therapy in people with HIV. The assay, immunoSEQ v3.0, was run at survey level. Libraries were prepared by immunoSEQ multiplex PCR; TCRdb keeps only in-frame clonotypes and omits some of them. The profile shows 25,000 to 35,000 clones, over 90% of them singletons. Germline trimming cut 3 bases from V and 4 bases from J; bases unmatched to any gene: 0. CDR1 is KGHSH, CDR2 LQKENI, per germline. The CDR3 extends over 15 amino acids. This clone came up once. Its matching antigen is unknown. Study-level results: Following ART, diversity rose but still fell short of transplant donor controls. The range of CDR3 lengths in HIV repertoires proved narrower than that found in controls. Blood in the study was drawn between about 2003 and 2017, possibly under older ART regimens, which may be less effective than current ones. At every time point, clones expanded before ART dominated the repertoire.

The clonotype comes from a man aged 35 to 55 with HIV. This chain joins TRBV18 and TRBJ2-2, with 12 bases that match TRBD2. Specimen: unsorted PBMCs, collected 6.2 years after starting antiretroviral therapy. CDR3 nucleotides: TGTGCCAGCTCACCGGGACTAGCGGGCACCGGGGAGCTGTTTTTT. Protein: CASSPGLAGTGELFF.